A single T cell receptor beta chain is shown here with its context. Germline trimming cut 7 bases from V and 1 base from J; bases unmatched to any gene: 8. Germline CDR1 reads SNHLY; CDR2 reads FYNNEI. The CDR3 loop spans 15 amino acids. The data were taken from a study of control samples from healthy donors and cancer patients. The method was immunoSEQ multiplex PCR; TCRdb's version includes in-frame clones alone and lacks a portion of them. The sample shows around 140,000 clones, nearly 90% of them seen only once. The sequencing sample was made of PBMCs. The chain carries TRBV2 and TRBJ2-3; 7 bases agree with TRBD2. The TCR sequence derives from a man over 45 with head and neck cancer. This chain's CDR3 is CASKAGGSGTDTQYF. The CDR3 DNA sequence: TGTGCCAGCAAGGCGGGCGGGAGCGGCACAGATACGCAGTATTTT.